Sequencing of this T cell receptor beta chain was carried out in a study of Ad26.COV2.S vaccination and SARS-CoV-2 variants. Study summary: Participants got Ad26.COV2.S intramuscularly, once or twice 56 days apart. Broader study findings: Placebo recipients trailed vaccine recipients in spike-specific TCR breadth.

This sample's treatment: 15 to 20 received Ad26.COV2.S at low or high dose, single or two shots; 5 received placebo; per-sample allocation not given. At day 63 after the first vaccine or placebo injection, samples were drawn. An adult of 18-55 years in Boston served as donor. The CDR3 is 16 amino acids. Germline V lookup: CDR1 MNHEY, CDR2 SMNVEV (reference sequence). V shed 0 bases and J shed 12 bases, with 21 bases lying between them. Of note for this clone: Its antigen remains unknown.

TCRdb's copy holds only in-frame clones and misses some; the assay was immunoSEQ multiplex PCR. The sample carries some 480,000 clones, 87% recorded once. The source is a person between 18 and 59 years old who received the Ad26.COV2.S COVID-19 vaccine or a placebo. This sample comprised peripheral blood, obtained in a trial of Ad26.COV2.S vaccine versus placebo. The rearrangement joins TRBV27 to TRBJ2-1; perhaps D is TRBD1 or TRBD2 (5 bases each). The CDR3 DNA reads TGTGCCAGCAGTTTATCGGTCGGGACGAGAATCCAGGCGCAGTTCTTC. It translates to CASSLSVGTRIQAQFF.